These 11 T cell receptor beta chains originate from one sample sequenced in a study of cytomegalovirus exposure and HLA in healthy donors. Primers: 60 Vbeta forward and 13 Jbeta reverse. Profiling relied on immunoSEQ multiplex PCR, and the TCRdb table lists in-frame clones only, not all of them. The sample has some 150,000 clones; the top ten hold around 0.79%. The sequencing sample was made of PBMCs. The source is a woman under 30 in good health and CMV-seropositive.

This chain joins TRBV2 and TRBJ2-2, with D possibly matching TRBD1 (5 bases). The germline gives CDR1 SNHLY, CDR2 FYNNEI. Trimming cost V 7 bases and J 5 bases, with 14 bases left between them. CDR3 length: 14 amino acids. The DNA for the CDR3 is TGTGCCAGCAAGGGCCAGGGAAGTACCGGGGAGCTGTTTTTT. Protein product: CASKGQGSTGELFF.

The chain carries TRBV5-4 and TRBJ1-5; possible D gene TRBD1, 6 bases. The CDR3 is 14 residues long. V was cut by 2 bases and J by 5 bases, with 11 bases left in between. CDR1 and CDR2 (germline): SGHNT, YYREEE (reference sequence). The CDR3 reads CASSLGGVDQPQHF. The CDR3 bases are TGTGCCAGCAGCTTAGGGGGGGTTGATCAGCCCCAGCATTTT.

The chain recombines TRBV20-1 with TRBJ2-7, with D perhaps matching TRBD1 (5 bases). The germline gives CDR1 DFQATT, CDR2 SNEGSKA (reference sequence). Trimming shortened V by 6 bases and J by 5 bases, and 11 bases separated the two germline ends. The CDR3 runs to 11 residues. The CDR3 nucleotides read TGCAGTGCAGAGACAGATCACGAGCAGTACTTC. Its translation is CSAETDHEQYF.

With regard to this clone: Other DNA sequences in the same sample also yield this CDR3. The chain couples TRBV7-2 to TRBJ2-1, with TRBD2 matching over 12 bases. The CDR3 loop spans 15 amino acids. Germline trimming cut 5 bases from V and 6 bases from J; bases unmatched to any gene: 5. Germline CDR1 and CDR2: SGHTA and FQGNSA. The CDR3 DNA follows: TGTGCCAGCAGCCTGACTAGCGGGAGCTTCAATGAGCAGTTCTTC. This gives the protein CASSLTSGSFNEQFF.

CDR3: CASSAGRGTEAFF. DNA of the CDR3: TGTGCCAGCAGCGCCGGGAGGGGGACTGAAGCTTTCTTT. V is TRBV5-8 and J is TRBJ1-1; D is possibly TRBD1 (6 bases). Trimming stripped 4 bases from V and 5 bases from J, with 12 bases between. The CDR3 totals 13 residues. CDR1 and CDR2 (germline): SGHTS, YDEGEE.

This chain connects TRBV10-3 to TRBJ2-5; 7 bases fit TRBD1. V trimming: 10 bases; J trimming: 1 base; junction bases outside the gene matches: 3. The germline V gene encodes CDR1 ENHRY and CDR2 SYGVKD. This CDR3 spans 12 amino acids. The CDR3 coding sequence is TGTGCCACGGGACAGACCCAAGAGACCCAGTACTTC. This gives the protein CATGQTQETQYF.

CDR3 in DNA: TGTGCCAGCAGCAGATTCCGGGACAGGCGGCCCCAGCATTTT. This gives the protein CASSRFRDRRPQHF. This chain connects TRBV7-9 to TRBJ1-5, with 8 bases lining up with TRBD1. Germline lookup yields CDR1 SEHNR and CDR2 FQNEAQ (reference sequence). The CDR3 runs 14 residues. With V trimmed by 5 bases and J by 9 bases, 9 bases remained unmatched.

J is TRBJ1-2 and V is TRBV7-9; 7 bases are a match to TRBD1. V dropped 5 bases and J dropped 4; count of bases not matched to a gene: 13. The CDR3 spans 16 residues. From germline, CDR1 is SEHNR and CDR2 FQNEAQ (reference sequence). For the CDR3, the DNA is TGTGCCAGCAGCGCCCCTACAGGGGTGGGGAGCTATGGCTACACCTTC. This encodes CASSAPTGVGSYGYTF. The full variable domain, completed using reference TRBV7-9 and TRBJ1-2, is DTGVSQNPRHKITKRGQNVTFRCDPISEHNRLYWYRQTLGQGPEFLTYFQNEAQLEKSRLLSDRFSAERPKGSFSTLEIQRTEQGDSAMYLCASSAPTGVGSYGYTFGSGTRLTVV.

The chain joins TRBV11-3 to TRBJ2-5; a weak D match, TRBD1 (5 bases). The CDR3 spans 15 residues. The germline V and J ends were trimmed by 0 bases and 5 bases, with 13 bases remaining between them. The germline CDR1 and CDR2 sequences are SGHNT and YENEEA. The CDR3 DNA sequence: TGTGCCAGCAGCTTAGACGGCCCCCCAGGGGAGACCCAGTACTTC. Translation gives CASSLDGPPGETQYF.

CDR3 coding DNA: TGTGCCAGCAGCTTAGTTGGACAGGTCTCCGAGCAGTACTTC. Amino acids: CASSLVGQVSEQYF. This chain links TRBV9 with TRBJ2-7, with 7 bases that match TRBD1. This CDR3 region has 14 residues. With 4 bases clipped from V and 6 bases from J, the junction kept 10 bases outside the gene matches. CDR1 SGDLS and CDR2 YYNGEE come from the germline V gene.

The gene calls are TRBV9 and TRBJ1-1; D may be TRBD1 (5 bases). The CDR3 is 16 amino acids. The V gene's germline CDR1 is SGDLS and CDR2 YYNGEE. With 4 bases removed from V and 3 bases from J, the gap between germline ends came to 19 bases. CDR3 in amino acids: CASSPSGGTLDTEAFF. For the CDR3, the DNA is TGTGCCAGCAGCCCCTCCGGGGGGACGCTCGACACTGAAGCTTTCTTT.